This T cell receptor (beta chain) was recovered during a study of graft-versus-host responses after intestinal transplantation. Whole-study findings and limits: Early after transplant, HvG clones declined as circulating GvH clones peaked.

A note on this clone: Its specificity is not known.

TCRdb's copy holds only in-frame clones and misses some; the assay was immunoSEQ multiplex PCR. The sample yields about 70,000 clones, over 85% seen once. V was pared by 8 bases and J by 6 bases, with 17 bases between. CDR1 is SNHLY and CDR2 is FYNNEI in the germline V gene. The length of the CDR3 is 14 residues. The J gene is TRBJ2-1, the V gene TRBV2; a weak D match, TRBD1 (5 bases). The clonotype was recovered from a human donor who received an intestinal transplant. The sequences come from unstimulated CD8+ T cells sorted from spleen or lymph node cells, collected before intestinal transplant. CDR3 region: CASPRMGGANEQFF. The CDR3 coding sequence is TGTGCCAGCCCTAGGATGGGTGGGGCCAATGAGCAGTTCTTC.